The clone carrying this TCR beta chain was counted ten times or more. CDR3 length: 15 amino acids. V was clipped by 3 bases and J by 2 bases, with 10 bases between them. The germline V gene encodes CDR1 SGHTA and CDR2 FQGNSA. TCRdb re-analysed the 5' RACE reads in MiXCR, keeping a single row per CDR3 protein. The data show about 200,000 distinct CDR3 sequences, 10% to 13% seen once. The data stem from a study of identical twins. The V call is TRBV7-2, the J call TRBJ2-2, with a tentative D call TRBD2 (5 bases). The sample consisted of memory T cells sorted from blood. This clonotype originated in a man aged 45 to 65 in good health. CDR3 nucleotide sequence: TGTGCCAGCAGCTTCGGAGGACTTAACACCGGGGAGCTGTTTTTT. This encodes CASSFGGLNTGELFF.